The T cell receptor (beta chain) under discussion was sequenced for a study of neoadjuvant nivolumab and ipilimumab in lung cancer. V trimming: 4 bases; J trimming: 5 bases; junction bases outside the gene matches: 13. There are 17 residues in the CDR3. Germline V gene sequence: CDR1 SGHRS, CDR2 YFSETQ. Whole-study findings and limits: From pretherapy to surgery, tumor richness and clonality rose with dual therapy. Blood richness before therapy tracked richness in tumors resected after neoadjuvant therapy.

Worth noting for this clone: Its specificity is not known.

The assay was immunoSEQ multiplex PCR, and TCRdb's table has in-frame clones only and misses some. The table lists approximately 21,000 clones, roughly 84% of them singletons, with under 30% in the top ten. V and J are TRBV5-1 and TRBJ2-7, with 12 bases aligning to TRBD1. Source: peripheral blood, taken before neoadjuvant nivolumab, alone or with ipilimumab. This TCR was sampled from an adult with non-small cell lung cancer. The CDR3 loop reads CASSPGPGTGGTDEQYF. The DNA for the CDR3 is TGCGCCAGCAGCCCCGGTCCCGGGACAGGGGGCACCGACGAGCAGTACTTC.